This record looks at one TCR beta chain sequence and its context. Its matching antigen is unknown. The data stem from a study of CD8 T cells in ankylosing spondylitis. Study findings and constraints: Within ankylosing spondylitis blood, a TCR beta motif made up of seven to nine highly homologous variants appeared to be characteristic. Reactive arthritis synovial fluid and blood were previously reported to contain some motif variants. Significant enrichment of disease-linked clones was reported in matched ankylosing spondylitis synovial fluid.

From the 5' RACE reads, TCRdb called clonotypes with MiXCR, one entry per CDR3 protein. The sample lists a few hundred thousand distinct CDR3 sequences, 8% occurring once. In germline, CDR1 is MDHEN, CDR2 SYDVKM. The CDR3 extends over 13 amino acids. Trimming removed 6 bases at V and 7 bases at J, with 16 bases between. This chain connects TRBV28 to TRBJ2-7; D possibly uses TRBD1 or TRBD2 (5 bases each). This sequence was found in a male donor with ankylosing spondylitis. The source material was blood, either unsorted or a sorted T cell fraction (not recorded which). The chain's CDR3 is CASRGVGSGEQYF. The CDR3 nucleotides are TGTGCCAGCAGGGGGGTGGGGTCGGGTGAGCAGTACTTC.